Detailed here is one TCR beta chain. Its antigen remains unknown. Germline CDR1 is LNHNV and CDR2 is YYDKDF (reference sequence). V lost 3 bases and J lost 0, with 9 bases in between. This CDR3 is built from 16 residues. The PCR employed 60 Vbeta primers together with 13 Jbeta primers. The data were produced by immunoSEQ multiplex PCR, yet TCRdb's version contains in-frame clones alone and is incomplete. The table includes some 150,000 clones, 65% to 80% detected once. The entry originates in a study of cytomegalovirus exposure and HLA in healthy donors. Study conclusions and caveats: A later analysis linked a missense DCLRE1C variant to TCR beta V- and J-gene trimming. Roughly uniform sequencing depth across donors was assumed, possibly incorrectly.

V and J are TRBV15 and TRBJ2-6; D gene uncertain. This TCR was sampled from a male donor in good health and CMV-seronegative. Specimen: PBMCs. This chain's CDR3 is CATSRVSDSGANVLTF. The CDR3 DNA sequence: TGTGCCACCAGCAGGGTCAGCGACTCTGGGGCCAACGTCCTGACTTTC. Using reference TRBV15 and TRBJ2-6 for the parts outside the CDR3, the full variable domain is DAMVIQNPRYQVTQFGKPVTLSCSQTLNHNVMYWYQQKSSQAPKLLFHYYDKDFNNEADTPDNFQSRRPNTSFCFLDIRSPGLGDTAMYLCATSRVSDSGANVLTFGAGSRLTVL.